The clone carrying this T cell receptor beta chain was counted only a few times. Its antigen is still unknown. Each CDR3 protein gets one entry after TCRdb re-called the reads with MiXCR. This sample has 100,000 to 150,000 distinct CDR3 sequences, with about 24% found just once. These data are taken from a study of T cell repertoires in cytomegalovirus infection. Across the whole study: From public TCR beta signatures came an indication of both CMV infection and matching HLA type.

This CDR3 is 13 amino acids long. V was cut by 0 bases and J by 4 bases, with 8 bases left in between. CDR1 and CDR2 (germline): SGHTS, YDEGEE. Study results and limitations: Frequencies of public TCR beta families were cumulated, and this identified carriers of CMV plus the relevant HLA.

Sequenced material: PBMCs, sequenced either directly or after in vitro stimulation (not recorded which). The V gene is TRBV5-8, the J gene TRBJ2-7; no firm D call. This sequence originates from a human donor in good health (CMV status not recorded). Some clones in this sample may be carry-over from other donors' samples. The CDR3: CASSLDRLYEQYF. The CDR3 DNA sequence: TGTGCCAGCAGCTTGGATCGGCTTTACGAGCAGTACTTC. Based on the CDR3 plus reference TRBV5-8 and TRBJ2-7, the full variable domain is EAGVTQSPTHLIKTRGQQATLRCSPISGHTSVYWYQQALGLGLQFLLWYDEGEERNRGNFPPRFSGRQFPNYSSELNVNALELEDSALYLCASSLDRLYEQYFGPGTRLTVT.